The 5 T cell receptor beta chains listed next were all sequenced from one sample in a study of shared clonotypes between healthy human individuals. Data came from immunoSEQ multiplex PCR; TCRdb stores just in-frame clones and leaves some out. Of approximately 2,000,000 clones listed, just under 95% are singletons. The specimen sequenced was naive CD4+ T cells from PBMCs. The subset: CD45RA+ positively selected. These receptor sequences come from a man aged 18 to 30 in good health. Some clones in this sample may be carry-over from other donors' samples.

V usage is TRBV5-6 and J usage is TRBJ2-1, with TRBD2 identical over 8 bases. The germline V gene has CDR1 SGHDT and CDR2 YYEEEE. Trimming took 4 bases from V and 7 from J; bases not matched to a gene: 10. The CDR3 has 15 amino acids. The CDR3 spells CASSAPGGPGNEQFF. The DNA of the CDR3 is TGTGCCAGCAGCGCCCCGGGGGGGCCCGGGAATGAGCAGTTCTTC.

The CDR3 here is CASKSSVPDTQYF. DNA for the CDR3: TGTGCCAGCAAAAGTAGTGTACCAGATACGCAGTATTTT. The gene calls are TRBV28 and TRBJ2-3; D not resolved. Germline lookup yields CDR1 MDHEN and CDR2 SYDVKM. The CDR3 totals 13 residues. V lost 7 bases, J lost 4 bases, and 12 bases lay in between.

The CDR3 nucleotides are TGTGCCAGCACCCCCGCCGGCTACGAGCAGTACTTC. Translation gives CASTPAGYEQYF. The chain combines TRBV7-2 with TRBJ2-7; D is ambiguous. The CDR3 covers 12 residues. Trimming shortened V by 7 bases and J by 3 bases, and 10 bases separated the two germline ends. Germline loops: CDR1 SGHTA, CDR2 FQGNSA.

V gene TRBV19 combines with J gene TRBJ1-2; D might be TRBD1 (6 bases). Trimming took off 5 bases at V and 7 bases at J, with 11 bases between the two ends. From germline, CDR1 is LNHDA and CDR2 SQIVND (reference sequence). CDR3 length: 12 amino acids. CDR3 sequence: CASSGWTAGYTF. The DNA of the CDR3 is TGTGCCAGTAGTGGTTGGACAGCTGGCTACACCTTC.

J is TRBJ2-1 and V is TRBV7-2; maybe TRBD1 (5 bases). CDR1 and CDR2 from the germline V gene are SGHTA and FQGNSA. V lost 5 bases and J 3 bases, leaving 23 bases between the germline ends. CDR3 length: 18 residues. The CDR3 nucleotides read TGTGCCAGCAGCGGCCCTTCACCGGGTCCCCAGGGCTACAATGAGCAGTTCTTC. Translation gives CASSGPSPGPQGYNEQFF.